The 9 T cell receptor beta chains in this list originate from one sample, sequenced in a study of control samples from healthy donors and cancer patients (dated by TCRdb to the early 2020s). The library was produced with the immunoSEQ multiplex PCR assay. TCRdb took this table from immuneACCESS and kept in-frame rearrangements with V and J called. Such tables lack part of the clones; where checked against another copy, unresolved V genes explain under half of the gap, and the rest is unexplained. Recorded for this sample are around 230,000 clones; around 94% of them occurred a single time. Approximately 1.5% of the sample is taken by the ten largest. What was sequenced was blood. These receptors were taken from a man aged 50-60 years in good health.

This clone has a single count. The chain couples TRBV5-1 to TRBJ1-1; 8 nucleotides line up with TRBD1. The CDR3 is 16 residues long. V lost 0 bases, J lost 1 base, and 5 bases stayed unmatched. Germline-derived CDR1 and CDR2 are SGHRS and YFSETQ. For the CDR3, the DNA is TGCGCCAGCAGCTTGGCCCCCGGGACAGGGAACACTGAAGCTTTCTTT. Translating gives CASSLAPGTGNTEAFF.

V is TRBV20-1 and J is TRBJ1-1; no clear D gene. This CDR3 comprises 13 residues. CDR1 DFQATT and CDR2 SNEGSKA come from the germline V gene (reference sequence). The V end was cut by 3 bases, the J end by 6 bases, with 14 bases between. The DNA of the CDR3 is TGCAGTGCTAGTCAAGGTCGGCTGGCTGAAGCTTTCTTT. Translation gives CSASQGRLAEAFF.

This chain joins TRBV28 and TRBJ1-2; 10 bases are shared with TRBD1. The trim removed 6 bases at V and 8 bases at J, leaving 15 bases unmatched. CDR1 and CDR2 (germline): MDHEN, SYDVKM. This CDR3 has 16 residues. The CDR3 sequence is CASSGTGDAIMVGYTF. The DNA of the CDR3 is TGTGCCAGCAGCGGGACAGGGGACGCCATTATGGTCGGCTACACCTTC.

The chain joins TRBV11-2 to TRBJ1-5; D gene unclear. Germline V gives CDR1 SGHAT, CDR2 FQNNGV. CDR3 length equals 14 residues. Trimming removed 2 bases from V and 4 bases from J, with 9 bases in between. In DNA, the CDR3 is TGTGCCAGCAGCTTATGGGGTGTTAATCAGCCCCAGCATTTT. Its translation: CASSLWGVNQPQHF.

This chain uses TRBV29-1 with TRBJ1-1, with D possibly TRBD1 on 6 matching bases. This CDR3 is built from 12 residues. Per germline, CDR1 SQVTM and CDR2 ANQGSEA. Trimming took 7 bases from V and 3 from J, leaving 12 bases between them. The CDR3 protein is CSAASGDTEAFF. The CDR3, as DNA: TGCAGCGCTGCCTCAGGGGACACTGAAGCTTTCTTT.

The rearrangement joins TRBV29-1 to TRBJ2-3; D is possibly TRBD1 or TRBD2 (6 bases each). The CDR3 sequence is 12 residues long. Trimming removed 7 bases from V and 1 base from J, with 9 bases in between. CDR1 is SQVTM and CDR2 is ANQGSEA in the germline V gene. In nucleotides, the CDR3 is TGCAGCGGGGGGGCGGGCACAGATACGCAGTATTTT. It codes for CSGGAGTDTQYF.

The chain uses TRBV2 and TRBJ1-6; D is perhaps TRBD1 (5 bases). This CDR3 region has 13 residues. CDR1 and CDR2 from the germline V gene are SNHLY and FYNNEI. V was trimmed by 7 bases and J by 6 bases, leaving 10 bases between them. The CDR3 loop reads CASTRERNSPLHF. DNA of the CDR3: TGTGCCAGCACCAGGGAACGTAATTCACCCCTCCACTTT.

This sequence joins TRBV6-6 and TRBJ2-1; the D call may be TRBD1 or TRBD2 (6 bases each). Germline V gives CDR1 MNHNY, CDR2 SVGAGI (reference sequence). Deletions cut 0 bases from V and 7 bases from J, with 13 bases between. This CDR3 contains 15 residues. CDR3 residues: CASSYSRGAGNEQFF. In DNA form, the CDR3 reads TGTGCCAGCAGTTACTCGAGGGGGGCCGGAAATGAGCAGTTCTTC.

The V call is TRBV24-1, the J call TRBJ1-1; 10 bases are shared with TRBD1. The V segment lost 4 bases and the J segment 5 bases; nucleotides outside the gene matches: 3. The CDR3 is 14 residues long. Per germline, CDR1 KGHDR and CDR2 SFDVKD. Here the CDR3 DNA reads TGTGCCACCAGTGAGGGGACAGGGGAGACTGAAGCTTTCTTT. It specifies CATSEGTGETEAFF.